This TCR beta chain was obtained from a study of OX40 agonist ivuxolimab in advanced cancers. Background on the study: Cohort: approximately 79% men, mean age around 55, aged about 20 to 85. Three patients showed partial responses: one hepatocellular carcinoma and two cutaneous melanoma cases.

Using immunoSEQ multiplex PCR, the repertoire was profiled, and TCRdb retains in-frame clones only, with some absent. The repertoire holds around 80,000 clones, with about 93% as singletons. J lost 7 bases, V lost 4 bases, and 5 bases had no gene match. In germline, CDR1 is LNHDA, CDR2 SQIVND (reference sequence). The CDR3 loop spans 16 amino acids. This TCR was recovered from an adult with an advanced solid tumor such as melanoma, head and neck, liver or kidney cancer. The gene calls are TRBV19 and TRBJ2-2, with 14 bases aligning to TRBD2. Material: CD4+ or CD8+ T cells sorted from blood, obtained in a trial of the OX40 agonist ivuxolimab. The DNA of the CDR3 is TGTGCCAGTAGTACTCCGGGACTAGCGGGAGTCGGGGAGCTGTTTTTT. Protein sequence: CASSTPGLAGVGELFF.